The 20 T cell receptor beta chains listed next were all sequenced from one sample in a study of CD8+ T cells in alopecia areata. The authors extracted RNA and reverse transcribed it into cDNA as the sequencing template. Sequencing was performed with immunoSEQ multiplex PCR; in TCRdb, only in-frame clones are kept and a portion is missing. The table records around 50,000 clones, around 97% of them present only once. Sequenced material: CD8+ T cells sorted from blood, taken at week 0. Receptors were obtained from a human donor with alopecia areata.

This clone occurred once. The chain has TRBV5-1 and TRBJ2-7; 8 bases map to TRBD2. The CDR3 totals 17 residues. The V gene end was trimmed by 1 base and the J gene end by 3 bases; junction bases not matched to a gene: 12. The germline gives CDR1 SGHRS, CDR2 YFSETQ. The CDR3 bases are TGCGCCAGCAGCTTGATGGAGGTCGCGGGGGGCATCTACGAGCAGTACTTC. Its translation is CASSLMEVAGGIYEQYF. Using reference TRBV5-1 and TRBJ2-7 for the parts outside the CDR3, the full variable domain is KAGVTQTPRYLIKTRGQQVTLSCSPISGHRSVSWYQQTPGQGLQFLFEYFSETQRNKGNFPGRFSGRQFSNSRSEMNVSTLELGDSALYLCASSLMEVAGGIYEQYFGPGTRLTVT.

DNA of the CDR3: TGTGCCAGCAGCTTAGGAGGAGTCGGCGAGCAGTACTTC. This translates into CASSLGGVGEQYF. This chain uses TRBV11-2 with TRBJ2-7; no clear D. V gave up 1 base and J gave up 6 bases, with 10 bases separating them. Looked up from germline, CDR1 is SGHAT and CDR2 is FQNNGV. There are 13 residues in the CDR3.

The chain couples TRBV14 to TRBJ2-1, with D hard to call. CDR1 and CDR2 (germline): SGHDN, FVKESK. The CDR3 is 12 residues long. V was clipped by 2 bases and J by 9 bases, with 8 bases between them. The CDR3 here is CASSQPGREQFF. The CDR3 nucleotides read TGTGCCAGCAGCCAACCGGGTCGTGAGCAGTTCTTC.

The V and J genes are TRBV13 and TRBJ2-3; D is possibly TRBD2 (7 bases). The germline V gene has CDR1 PRHDT and CDR2 FYEKMQ (reference sequence). The ends were cut back, 8 bases at V and 0 bases at J, with 12 bases in the middle. The length of the CDR3 is 14 residues. CDR3: CASSGGPSTDTQYF. CDR3 bases: TGTGCCAGCTCCGGGGGGCCTAGCACAGATACGCAGTATTTT.

The chain is built from TRBV13 and TRBJ2-7; tentatively, D is TRBD2 (6 bases). Per germline, CDR1 PRHDT and CDR2 FYEKMQ (reference sequence). V shed 5 bases and J shed 6 bases, with 17 bases lying between them. The CDR3 has 14 residues. In DNA, the CDR3 is TGTGCCAGCAGCCCAATAAGTGGGAGGCCCGAGCAGTACTTC. It encodes CASSPISGRPEQYF.

V usage is TRBV9 and J usage is TRBJ2-3, with a weak D call TRBD1 (6 bases). This CDR3 region has 15 residues. The germline V gene encodes CDR1 SGDLS and CDR2 YYNGEE. V was pared by 4 bases and J by 1 base, with 13 bases between. The CDR3 bases are TGTGCCAGCAGCTACAGGGCCAGGGGCACAGATACGCAGTATTTT. This encodes CASSYRARGTDTQYF. Full variable domain (outside the CDR3, taken from reference TRBV9 and TRBJ2-3): DSGVTQTPKHLITATGQRVTLRCSPRSGDLSVYWYQQSLDQGLQFLIQYYNGEERAKGNILERFSAQQFPDLHSELNLSSLELGDSALYFCASSYRARGTDTQYFGPGTRLTVL.

The chain recombines TRBV11-2 with TRBJ2-1, with D possibly being TRBD1 (6 bases). The CDR3 is 16 amino acids. The ends were cut back, 2 bases at V and 5 bases at J, with 16 bases in the middle. Germline CDR1 reads SGHAT; CDR2 reads FQNNGV. CDR3 nucleotides: TGTGCCAGCAGCTTATCGCACAGGGCCCTAAACAATGAGCAGTTCTTC. This encodes CASSLSHRALNNEQFF. The full variable domain, with the rest looked up from reference TRBV11-2 and TRBJ2-1, is EAGVAQSPRYKIIEKRQSVAFWCNPISGHATLYWYQQILGQGPKLLIQFQNNGVVDDSQLPKDRFSAERLKGVDSTLKIQPAKLEDSAVYLCASSLSHRALNNEQFFGPGTRLTVL.

This sequence joins TRBV14 and TRBJ2-3; D remains unclear. Germline V lookup: CDR1 SGHDN, CDR2 FVKESK. Trimming cost V 3 bases and J 4 bases, with 8 bases left between them. This CDR3 is 13 amino acids long. The CDR3 coding sequence is TGTGCCAGCAGCCAGGCTCAGCCAGATACGCAGTATTTT. The encoded protein is CASSQAQPDTQYF.

The CDR3, as DNA: TGTGCCAGCAGTGTGAGGGGGGCCATCTACAATGAGCAGTTCTTC. Protein sequence: CASSVRGAIYNEQFF. This chain uses TRBV2 with TRBJ2-1; D is perhaps TRBD1 or TRBD2 (6 bases each). The CDR3 loop spans 15 amino acids. Germline-derived CDR1 and CDR2 are SNHLY and FYNNEI. V was trimmed by 4 bases and J by 3 bases, leaving 13 bases between them.

V and J are TRBV14 and TRBJ2-7; TRBD1 agrees at 7 bases. The ends lost 6 bases at V and 5 bases at J; junction bases unmatched: 13. The CDR3 has 15 residues. The V gene's germline CDR1 is SGHDN and CDR2 FVKESK. CDR3 loop: CASSWAGGRGDEQYF. The CDR3 region has the DNA TGTGCCAGCAGTTGGGCAGGGGGACGGGGCGACGAGCAGTACTTC.

The V call is TRBV7-3, the J call TRBJ2-5, with 10 bases that match TRBD1. Germline trimming cut 2 bases from V and 4 bases from J; bases unmatched to any gene: 4. There are 15 residues in the CDR3. CDR1 and CDR2 from the germline V gene are SGHTA and FQGTGA. The CDR3 reads CASSLGQGEGETQYF. CDR3 sequence (DNA): TGTGCCAGCAGCTTAGGACAGGGGGAAGGAGAGACCCAGTACTTC.

The genes are TRBV5-6 and TRBJ2-7; D is perhaps TRBD1 (5 bases). Per germline, CDR1 SGHDT and CDR2 YYEEEE. Trimming removed 4 bases at V and 1 base at J, with 12 bases between. The CDR3 has 14 amino acids. The CDR3 sequence: CASSPRQLSYEQYF. The CDR3 DNA sequence: TGTGCCAGCAGCCCCCGACAGCTTTCCTACGAGCAGTACTTC.

This chain joins TRBV29-1 and TRBJ2-3; a possible D gene is TRBD2 (5 bases). The CDR3 extends over 14 amino acids. Trimming removed 8 bases from V and 3 bases from J, with 18 bases in between. Germline values: CDR1 SQVTM, CDR2 ANQGSEA. CDR3 residues: CSIGEKGETDTQYF. The CDR3 region has the DNA TGCAGCATAGGCGAAAAGGGAGAAACAGATACGCAGTATTTT.

The chain carries TRBV5-6 and TRBJ2-6, with D perhaps matching TRBD1 (5 bases). CDR1 and CDR2 (germline): SGHDT, YYEEEE. Trimming shortened V by 4 bases and J by 0 bases, and 11 bases separated the two germline ends. This CDR3 has 16 residues. For the CDR3, the DNA is TGTGCCAGCAGCCGAGGACACCTCTCTGGGGCCAACGTCCTGACTTTC. This codes for CASSRGHLSGANVLTF. The full variable domain, in which reference TRBV5-6 and TRBJ2-6 provide the parts outside the CDR3, is DAGVTQSPTHLIKTRGQQVTLRCSPKSGHDTVSWYQQALGQGPQFIFQYYEEEERQRGNFPDRFSGHQFPNYSSELNVNALLLGDSALYLCASSRGHLSGANVLTFGAGSRLTVL.

This sequence joins TRBV4-1 and TRBJ2-3, with a weak D call TRBD2 (6 bases). CDR3 size: 15 residues. Germline V gene lookup returns CDR1 MGHRA and CDR2 YSYEKL. V lost 6 bases and J 8 bases, leaving 21 bases between the germline ends. The CDR3 DNA sequence: TGCGCCAGCAGTTCAAACCGCCTACTAGCCGGTACGCAGTATTTT. Translation gives CASSSNRLLAGTQYF.

The rearrangement links TRBV7-2 to TRBJ2-5; 9 bases are shared with TRBD1. The CDR3 totals 17 residues. The trim removed 5 bases at V and 4 bases at J, leaving 14 bases unmatched. In germline, CDR1 is SGHTA, CDR2 FQGNSA. This CDR3 is CASSHAGHTGGRETQYF. In nucleotides, the CDR3 is TGTGCCAGCAGCCACGCTGGGCATACAGGGGGCAGAGAGACCCAGTACTTC.

The gene calls are TRBV7-6 and TRBJ1-3; 10 positions match TRBD1. The CDR3 contains 15 residues. The junction had 3 bases not matched to a gene; V was cut back by 5 bases and J by 2 bases. CDR1 is SGHVS and CDR2 is FNYEAQ in the germline V gene. The CDR3 spells CASSRGQGTGNTIYF. The CDR3 bases are TGTGCCAGCAGCCGGGGACAGGGGACTGGAAACACCATATATTTT.

The chain combines TRBV29-1 with TRBJ2-1; 10 bases align to TRBD2. The J segment lost 8 bases and the V segment lost 0 bases, leaving 10 bases of the junction unmatched. CDR3 length: 16 amino acids. Germline assignment: CDR1 SQVTM and CDR2 ANQGSEA. The CDR3 DNA reads TGCAGCGTTGAAGATTTAGCGGGGGGCCAGTGGGATGAGCAGTTCTTC. Protein sequence: CSVEDLAGGQWDEQFF.

V and J are TRBV27 and TRBJ2-1; maybe TRBD1 (6 bases). The CDR3 runs to 12 residues. CDR1 is MNHEY and CDR2 is SMNVEV in the germline V gene (reference sequence). Trimming shortened V by 6 bases and J by 6 bases, and 9 bases separated the two germline ends. Written as DNA, the CDR3 is TGTGCCAGCAGACTAGGGGGCAATGAGCAGTTCTTC. Translation gives CASRLGGNEQFF.

The chain links TRBV5-4 to TRBJ2-3; possible D gene TRBD2, 5 bases. The CDR3 has 14 amino acids. The ends were cut back, 0 bases at V and 7 bases at J, with 12 bases in the middle. Germline V CDR1 and CDR2: SGHNT, YYREEE (reference sequence). CDR3 nucleotides: TGTGCCAGCAGCTTGGCCGGGAACATAAATACGCAGTATTTT. As protein: CASSLAGNINTQYF.